This TCR beta chain was sequenced during a study of Tregs in tolerant kidney transplant recipients. Whole-study findings and limits: The most relevant donor-specific Treg TCRbeta repertoire apparently came from expansion with activated donor B cells. Few patients were studied, so findings need validation in larger groups.

The CDR3 totals 16 residues. Germline assignment: CDR1 SNHLY and CDR2 FYNNEI. Trimming cost V 1 base and J 0 bases, with 10 bases left between them. As concerns this clone: What it binds is not known.

Profiled with immunoSEQ multiplex PCR; TCRdb holds only in-frame clones, not every one. Of over 50,000 clones in the sample, approximately 85% are singletons; the top ten hold 2% to 2.5%. The origin of this receptor is a human donor who received a combined kidney and bone marrow transplant. The chain uses TRBV2 and TRBJ1-3; D gene ambiguous. The material was Tregs from blood, obtained before the transplant. The CDR3 sequence: CASSEVQYLSGNTIYF. The CDR3 region has the DNA TGTGCCAGCAGTGAAGTACAGTACCTCTCTGGAAACACCATATATTTT.